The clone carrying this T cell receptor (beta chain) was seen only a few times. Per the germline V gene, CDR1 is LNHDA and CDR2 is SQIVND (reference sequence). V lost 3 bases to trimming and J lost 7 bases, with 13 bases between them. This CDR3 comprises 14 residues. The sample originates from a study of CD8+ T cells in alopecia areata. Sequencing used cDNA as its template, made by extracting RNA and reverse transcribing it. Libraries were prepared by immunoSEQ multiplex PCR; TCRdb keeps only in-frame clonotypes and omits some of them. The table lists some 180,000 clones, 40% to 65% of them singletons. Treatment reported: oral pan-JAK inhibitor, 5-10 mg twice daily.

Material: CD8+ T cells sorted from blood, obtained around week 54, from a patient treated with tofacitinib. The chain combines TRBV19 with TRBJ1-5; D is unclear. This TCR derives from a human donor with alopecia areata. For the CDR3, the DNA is TGTGCCAGTAGTATCCGACATGCGGTCCAGCCCCAGCATTTT. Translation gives CASSIRHAVQPQHF. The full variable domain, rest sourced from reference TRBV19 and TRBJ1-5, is DGGITQSPKYLFRKEGQNVTLSCEQNLNHDAMYWYRQDPGQGLRLIYYSQIVNDFQKGDIAEGYSVSREKKESFPLTVTSAQKNPTAFYLCASSIRHAVQPQHFGDGTRLSIL.